This T cell receptor (beta chain) was recovered during a study of blood T cell repertoires in COVID-19. As for the study in general: Samples of COVID-19 (acute and convalescent) were obtained from the United States, Italy and Spain. Sample material is recorded as cDNA or gDNA derived from T cells, B-cell-depleted T cells, or PBMCs.

CDR3 length: 13 residues. Germline lookup yields CDR1 SNHLY and CDR2 FYNNEI. Trimming removed 7 bases from V and 0 bases from J, with 8 bases in between. Produced via immunoSEQ multiplex PCR; TCRdb's table is partial and in-frame only. The sample carries roughly 380,000 clones, over 75% recorded once. This clone was seen a single time. The gene calls are TRBV2 and TRBJ2-3; D is uncertain. The receptor comes from a woman aged 25 to 39 who had recovered from COVID-19. The source material was PBMCs or T cells enriched from blood (not recorded which). The CDR3 DNA reads TGTGCCAGCAAAATACTCAGCACAGATACGCAGTATTTT. It is translated as CASKILSTDTQYF.